This TCR beta chain was captured by sequencing in a study of blood T cell repertoires in COVID-19. The authors' processing: Using reference gene primer amplification, nucleated cell counts were estimated. Repertoires were generated with immunoSEQ multiplex PCR, while TCRdb's copy carries only in-frame clones and drops some. The D gene and trimming were derived from the DNA, and the V and J assignments and clone size from that table. The repertoire holds hundreds of thousands of clones, with about 80% as singletons. The germline gives CDR1 SGDLS, CDR2 YYNGEE. Trimming pared 0 bases from V and 3 bases from J, leaving 6 bases between. The CDR3 extends over 13 amino acids.

The V call is TRBV9, the J call TRBJ1-1, with a tentative D call TRBD1 (5 bases). Sequencing was performed on peripheral blood. The origin of this receptor is a woman in her fifties or sixties who had recovered from COVID-19. CDR3 DNA sequence: TGTGCCAGCAGCGTAGCGGGGGACACTGAAGCTTTCTTT. Translated, it gives CASSVAGDTEAFF.